Each of the 9 T cell receptor beta chains below was sequenced from the same sample in a study of early stage breast cancer tumors. Data came from immunoSEQ multiplex PCR; TCRdb stores just in-frame clones and leaves some out. The table lists 25,000 to 35,000 clones, 75% to 85% of them singletons. Sequenced input: blood. The receptors were gathered from a person in their sixties or seventies with breast cancer.

The V call is TRBV7-2, the J call TRBJ2-2; D remains unclear. This CDR3 has 14 residues. The V and J ends lost 0 bases and 5 bases respectively, with 7 bases between them. The germline gives CDR1 SGHTA, CDR2 FQGNSA. CDR3 residues: CASSLAVLTGELFF. For the CDR3, the DNA is TGTGCCAGCAGCTTAGCTGTTCTGACCGGGGAGCTGTTTTTT.

The chain uses TRBV7-9 and TRBJ2-7; D perhaps matches TRBD2 (6 bases). Trimming removed 5 bases at V and 7 bases at J, with 18 bases between. This CDR3 contains 14 residues. Per germline, CDR1 SEHNR and CDR2 FQNEAQ (reference sequence). This chain's CDR3 is CASSQYYPAGEQYF. As DNA, the CDR3 is TGTGCCAGCAGCCAATACTATCCCGCGGGGGAGCAGTACTTC.

The chain links TRBV5-1 to TRBJ1-2, with 8 bases that match TRBD1. J was trimmed by 5 bases and V by 2 bases; bases with no gene match: 11. The germline V gene encodes CDR1 SGHRS and CDR2 YFSETQ. This CDR3 spans 16 amino acids. The CDR3 DNA is TGCGCCAGCAGCTTAGGACAGGGAAGGTGGTTTTATGGCTACACCTTC. The encoded protein is CASSLGQGRWFYGYTF.

A few counts support this clone. The chain carries TRBV20-1 and TRBJ1-1; 9 bases match TRBD1. This CDR3 comprises 11 residues. Germline V gene sequence: CDR1 DFQATT, CDR2 SNEGSKA (reference sequence). DNA of the CDR3: TGCAAGGGACAGGGTGGGACTGAAGCTTTCTTT. Protein product: CKGQGGTEAFF.

The rearrangement links TRBV5-6 to TRBJ2-7; a possible D gene is TRBD1 (6 bases). Trimming took off 6 bases at V and 3 bases at J, with 13 bases between the two ends. In germline, CDR1 is SGHDT, CDR2 YYEEEE. The CDR3 totals 13 residues. The CDR3 reads CASIGQFFYEQYF. CDR3 DNA: TGTGCCAGCATCGGACAGTTTTTCTACGAGCAGTACTTC.

The gene calls are TRBV10-1 and TRBJ2-3; 8 positions agree with TRBD2. With V trimmed by 3 bases and J by 6 bases, 8 bases remained unmatched. Germline CDR1 and CDR2: WNHNN and SYGVQD (reference sequence). There are 15 residues in the CDR3. CDR3 loop: CASSDRGGAGDTQYF. CDR3 bases: TGCGCCAGCAGTGATCGGGGGGGCGCCGGGGATACGCAGTATTTT.

The chain uses TRBV5-6 and TRBJ2-7; weak D call: TRBD2 (6 bases). This CDR3 spans 13 amino acids. Germline CDR1 SGHDT, CDR2 YYEEEE. V was trimmed by 5 bases and J by 4 bases, leaving 13 bases between them. In nucleotides, the CDR3 is TGTGCCAGCAGTTCGTACGGGGGTTACGAGCAGTACTTC. Translating gives CASSSYGGYEQYF.

The genes are TRBV2 and TRBJ1-2; D unclear. The CDR3 runs 13 residues. CDR1 and CDR2 from the germline V gene are SNHLY and FYNNEI. The V and J ends lost 3 bases and 8 bases respectively, with 13 bases between them. The chain's CDR3 is CASSESRDWGYTF. CDR3 sequence (DNA): TGTGCCAGCAGTGAGAGTCGAGACTGGGGCTACACCTTC.

The chain joins TRBV19 to TRBJ2-5, with 8 bases fitting TRBD1. Germline trimming cut 2 bases from V and 2 bases from J; bases unmatched to any gene: 4. CDR1 is LNHDA, CDR2 SQIVND, per germline (reference sequence). The CDR3 has 15 amino acids. The CDR3 DNA sequence: TGTGCCAGTAGTATATTCCAGGGGGCACAAGAGACCCAGTACTTC. Protein product: CASSIFQGAQETQYF.